The clone carrying this T cell receptor (beta chain) has just a few counts. Its specificity is unknown. A library of TCRbeta sequences, prepared with unique molecular identifiers, was generated. Each CDR3 protein is one row after TCRdb ran MiXCR on the PCR reads. The sample has around 670,000 distinct CDR3 sequences; around 14% are singletons. The length of the CDR3 is 18 residues. The V gene lost 11 bases and the J gene lost 0 bases, with 26 bases spanning the gap. This entry is derived from a study of T-cell reconstitution after alpha-beta-depleted transplantation in children. Regarding the study as a whole: Among T cells one year after transplant, newly produced cells accounted for most counts and diversity. Several hundred expanded graft clones reportedly were the source of alpha-beta T cells about two months after transplant. At day 60, the high TCRbeta diversity found in some patients originated from recipient T cells and thymic progenitors that had survived.

The clonotype comes from a girl between 2 and 10 years old with congenital amegakaryocytic thrombocytopenia, due to receive a stem cell transplant. This sample comprised PBMCs, obtained before TCRalphabeta/CD19-depleted stem cell transplant. This chain links TRBV12-3 or TRBV12-4 with TRBJ2-1; possibly TRBD1 or TRBD2 for D (5 bases each). The CDR3 reads CACLPRGPRGSSYNEQFF. CDR3 coding DNA: TGTGCCTGCCTCCCGAGGGGTCCCCGAGGGAGCTCCTACAATGAGCAGTTCTTC.